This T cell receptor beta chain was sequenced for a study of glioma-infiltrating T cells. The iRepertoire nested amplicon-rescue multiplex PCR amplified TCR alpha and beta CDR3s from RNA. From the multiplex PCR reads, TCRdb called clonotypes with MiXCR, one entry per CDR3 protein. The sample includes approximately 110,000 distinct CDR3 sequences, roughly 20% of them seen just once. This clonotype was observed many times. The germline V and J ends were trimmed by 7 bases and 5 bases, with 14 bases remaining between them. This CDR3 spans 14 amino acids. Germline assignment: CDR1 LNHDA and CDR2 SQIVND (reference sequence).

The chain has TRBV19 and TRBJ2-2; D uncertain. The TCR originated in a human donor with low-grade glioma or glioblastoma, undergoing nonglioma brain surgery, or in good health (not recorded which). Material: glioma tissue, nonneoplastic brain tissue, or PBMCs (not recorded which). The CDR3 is CASNPAASTGELFF. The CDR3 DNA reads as TGTGCCAGTAACCCGGCGGCGAGTACCGGGGAGCTGTTTTTT. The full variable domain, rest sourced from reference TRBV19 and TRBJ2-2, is DGGITQSPKYLFRKEGQNVTLSCEQNLNHDAMYWYRQDPGQGLRLIYYSQIVNDFQKGDIAEGYSVSREKKESFPLTVTSAQKNPTAFYLCASNPAASTGELFFGEGSRLTVL.